These 30 T cell receptor beta chains came from one sample sequenced in a study of Graves' ophthalmopathy and Graves' hyperthyroidism. TCR beta CDR3 amplification used RNA transcripts. HTBI primers were used in a first-round RT-PCR, which preceded a second-round multiplex PCR. TCRdb redid the calling of the multiplex PCR reads with MiXCR, one entry per CDR3 protein. Here the sample spans approximately 210,000 distinct CDR3 sequences, under 30% being singletons. Material: peripheral blood. The source of these receptors is a man in his forties or fifties with Graves' ophthalmopathy.

V gene TRBV7-2 combines with J gene TRBJ1-6, with 7 nucleotides matching TRBD1. Trimming removed 6 bases from V and 13 bases from J; junction bases left unmatched: 6. The germline V gene encodes CDR1 SGHTA and CDR2 FQGNSA. This CDR3 has 12 amino acids. The CDR3 loop is CASSTAQGPLHF. The CDR3 coding sequence is TGTGCCAGCAGTACAGCACAGGGGCCCCTCCACTTT.

This clonotype was seen repeatedly, ten times or more. The V and J genes are TRBV6-2 or TRBV6-3 and TRBJ2-5; weak D call: TRBD1 (6 bases). The V gene's germline CDR1 is MNHEY and CDR2 SVGEGT. The V end was cut by 4 bases, the J end by 1 base, with 13 bases between. The CDR3 spans 15 residues. Here the CDR3 reads CASSSEDRPQETQYF. The CDR3 bases are TGTGCCAGCAGTTCCGAGGACAGACCCCAAGAGACCCAGTACTTC.

This clonotype was counted ten times or more. The chain combines TRBV6-5 with TRBJ1-2; TRBD1 aligns across 8 bases. Unmatched junction bases numbered 14, after V lost 5 bases and J lost 6 bases. The germline CDR1 and CDR2 sequences are MNHEY and SVGAGI. This CDR3 comprises 16 residues. The CDR3 coding sequence is TGTGCCAGCAGTCCATCCGGCGGACAGGGCTTACATGGCTACACCTTC. It is translated as CASSPSGGQGLHGYTF.

This clonotype was picked up a small number of times. The chain has TRBV6-2 or TRBV6-3 and TRBJ2-7, with TRBD2 matching over 8 bases. This CDR3 region has 17 residues. V was clipped by 8 bases and J by 2 bases; unmatched bases: 17. The germline V gene encodes CDR1 MNHEY and CDR2 SVGEGT. The CDR3 nucleotides are TGTGCCAGCGATGGGGGGCCTAGCGGGCGATCCGCCTACGAGCAGTACTTC. Its translation is CASDGGPSGRSAYEQYF.

The sample holds many counts of this clonotype. This rearrangement joins TRBV10-3 to TRBJ1-5; 8 bases agree with TRBD1. The CDR3 has 14 amino acids. Germline V lookup: CDR1 ENHRY, CDR2 SYGVKD. The V segment lost 5 bases and the J segment 4 bases; nucleotides outside the gene matches: 4. The CDR3, as DNA: TGTGCCATCAGTCCCGGGACAGGTAATCAGCCCCAGCATTTT. As protein: CAISPGTGNQPQHF.

This clonotype was detected many times. The CDR3 protein is CASSPREDSYEQYF. The CDR3 bases are TGTGCCAGCTCACCACGAGAAGACAGCTACGAGCAGTACTTC. The chain couples TRBV18 to TRBJ2-7; maybe TRBD1 (5 bases). CDR3 length equals 14 residues. V was clipped by 1 base and J by 3 bases, with 10 bases between them. Germline V gene lookup returns CDR1 KGHSH and CDR2 LQKENI.

This clonotype was observed at least ten times. The chain links TRBV20-1 to TRBJ2-7; a possible D gene is TRBD2 (5 bases). Trimming shortened V by 2 bases and J by 0 bases, and 11 bases separated the two germline ends. This CDR3 spans 14 amino acids. Germline-derived CDR1 and CDR2 are DFQATT and SNEGSKA (reference sequence). This CDR3 is CSARFPGSSYEQYF. The CDR3 bases are TGCAGTGCTAGATTCCCGGGGAGCTCCTACGAGCAGTACTTC.

This clonotype has at least ten counts. V gene TRBV2 combines with J gene TRBJ2-7; TRBD2 matches 12 bases. CDR1 SNHLY and CDR2 FYNNEI come from the germline V gene. The ends lost 3 bases at V and 3 bases at J; junction bases unmatched: 9. The CDR3 consists of 17 residues. CDR3 residues: CASSDISPGLAGYEQYF. DNA for the CDR3: TGTGCCAGCAGTGACATAAGCCCGGGACTAGCGGGCTACGAGCAGTACTTC.

The chain has TRBV20-1 and TRBJ2-7, with 8 bases aligning to TRBD1. The junction had 8 bases not matched to a gene; V was cut back by 3 bases and J by 7 bases. CDR1 is DFQATT, CDR2 SNEGSKA, per germline (reference sequence). The CDR3 extends over 13 amino acids. CDR3 region: CSASGQGAGEQYF. CDR3 in DNA: TGCAGTGCTAGTGGTCAGGGGGCAGGGGAGCAGTACTTC.

This clonotype came up many times. This chain uses TRBV6-1 with TRBJ1-1, with D hard to call. Germline loops: CDR1 MNHNS, CDR2 SASEGT. The CDR3 is 16 amino acids. V was pared by 1 base and J by 3 bases, with 15 bases between. The CDR3 DNA is TGTGCCAGCAGTGAAGGGGTCGGGATTTCCTACACTGAAGCTTTCTTT. Translating gives CASSEGVGISYTEAFF.

This clonotype has a count of ten or more. J is TRBJ2-5 and V is TRBV25-1; perhaps D is TRBD1 or TRBD2 (5 bases each). This CDR3 contains 14 residues. The ends were cut back, 3 bases at V and 3 bases at J, with 11 bases in the middle. Looked up from germline, CDR1 is MGHDK and CDR2 is SYGVNS. CDR3 nucleotides: TGTGCCAGCAGTGAGGTCGGGACCAAAGAGACCCAGTACTTC. Its protein is CASSEVGTKETQYF.

This clonotype was counted at least ten times. The rearrangement links TRBV27 to TRBJ2-7; D call uncertain. The CDR3 loop spans 12 amino acids. Germline CDR1 MNHEY, CDR2 SMNVEV (reference sequence). V gave up 2 bases and J gave up 4 bases, with 6 bases separating them. CDR3 nucleotides: TGTGCCAGCAGTTTAAACGAATACGAGCAGTACTTC. This translates into CASSLNEYEQYF.

This clonotype was seen many times. The chain couples TRBV9 to TRBJ1-3; a weak D match, TRBD1 (5 bases). V shed 3 bases and J shed 4 bases, with 11 bases lying between them. Germline-derived CDR1 and CDR2 are SGDLS and YYNGEE. This CDR3 is built from 14 residues. The CDR3, as DNA: TGTGCCAGCAGCGGTCGACAGCCGGGAAACACCATATATTTT. It encodes CASSGRQPGNTIYF.

Many counts were recorded for this clonotype. The DNA for the CDR3 is TGCAGCGTTCGGGAGGGGGCCCCATTCGATGAGCAGTACTTC. Its translation: CSVREGAPFDEQYF. The rearrangement links TRBV29-1 to TRBJ2-7, with D possibly TRBD2 on 8 matching bases. Germline assignment: CDR1 SQVTM and CDR2 ANQGSEA. There are 14 residues in the CDR3. Trimming left V 5 bases short and J 7 bases short, with 21 bases between.

The chain is built from TRBV27 and TRBJ2-6; D uncertain. Germline V gives CDR1 MNHEY, CDR2 SMNVEV (reference sequence). The CDR3 has 18 residues. V was clipped by 0 bases and J by 1 base, with 13 bases between them. The chain's CDR3 is CASSLSPPIFSGANVLTF. CDR3 DNA: TGTGCCAGCAGTTTATCCCCCCCGATCTTTTCTGGGGCCAACGTCCTGACTTTC.

The chain recombines TRBV11-3 with TRBJ2-5, with D maybe TRBD1 (6 bases). V lost 5 bases and J lost 4, with 17 bases in between. Germline V gene sequence: CDR1 SGHNT, CDR2 YENEEA. The CDR3 is 15 residues long. The CDR3: CASSAGTNGGETQYF. The DNA for the CDR3 is TGTGCCAGCAGCGCCGGGACAAACGGCGGAGAGACCCAGTACTTC. The variable domain in full, completed from reference TRBV11-3 and TRBJ2-5, reads EAGVVQSPRYKIIEKKQPVAFWCNPISGHNTLYWYLQNLGQGPELLIRYENEEAVDDSQLPKDRFSAERLKGVDSTLKIQPAELGDSAVYLCASSAGTNGGETQYFGPGTRLLVL.

This clonotype has only a few counts. J is TRBJ2-7 and V is TRBV28; D not resolved. With 5 bases removed from V and 6 bases from J, the gap between germline ends came to 11 bases. This CDR3 comprises 12 residues. Germline V gene lookup returns CDR1 MDHEN and CDR2 SYDVKM. CDR3 DNA: TGTGCCAGCAGTGCTTTCGGACGCGAGCAGTACTTC. Amino acids: CASSAFGREQYF.

The genes are TRBV12-3 or TRBV12-4 and TRBJ1-1; tentatively, D is TRBD1 (5 bases). The CDR3 runs 15 residues. Trimming took off 2 bases at V and 11 bases at J, with 21 bases between the two ends. CDR3 bases: TGTGCCAGCAGTTTACGTAAGACAGACGGGCCCCGGGCTTTCTTT. This translates into CASSLRKTDGPRAFF.

The genes are TRBV13 and TRBJ2-5; 9 bases agree with TRBD1. CDR3 length equals 16 residues. J was trimmed by 4 bases and V by 4 bases; bases with no gene match: 10. Germline lookup yields CDR1 PRHDT and CDR2 FYEKMQ (reference sequence). The chain's CDR3 is CASSSPSGTGTETQYF. DNA for the CDR3: TGTGCCAGCAGCTCCCCCTCCGGGACAGGGACAGAGACCCAGTACTTC.

This clonotype was seen repeatedly, ten times or more. The J gene is TRBJ1-1, the V gene TRBV7-9, with a weak D call TRBD1 (6 bases). Deletions cut 1 base from V and 8 bases from J, with 8 bases between. From germline, CDR1 is SEHNR and CDR2 FQNEAQ (reference sequence). CDR3 size: 12 residues. The CDR3 spells CASSLGGAEAFF. The DNA of the CDR3 is TGTGCCAGCAGCTTAGGGGGGGCCGAAGCTTTCTTT.

This clonotype was found many times. The chain carries TRBV7-2 and TRBJ2-7; either TRBD1 or TRBD2 may supply D (5 bases each). The CDR3 sequence is 14 residues long. From germline, CDR1 is SGHTA and CDR2 FQGNSA. V was pared by 8 bases and J by 2 bases, with 16 bases between. The CDR3 region has the DNA TGTGCCAGCGAGATCGGGACGCCAACCTACGAGCAGTACTTC. Translating it yields CASEIGTPTYEQYF.

This clonotype was counted many times. The chain has TRBV7-3 and TRBJ2-2; D remains unclear. The V end was cut by 2 bases, the J end by 11 bases, with 15 bases between. The germline CDR1 and CDR2 sequences are SGHTA and FQGTGA. This CDR3 contains 14 residues. CDR3: CASSLGSQSGELFF. The CDR3 DNA is TGTGCCAGCAGCTTAGGCTCCCAGTCTGGAGAGCTGTTTTTT.

This clonotype was counted many times. The germline gene is not matched at one end of the junction; a read error may be the cause. The chain joins TRBV7-2 to TRBJ1-6; no definite D call. Germline CDR1 reads SGHTA; CDR2 reads FQGNSA. The CDR3 spans 15 residues. CDR3 sequence reads: CASSNGPSFNSPLHF. In DNA, the CDR3 is TGTGCCAGCAGCAACGGACCCTCCTTTAATTCACCCCTCCACTTT.

This clonotype was seen many times. The chain combines TRBV7-2 with TRBJ2-7, with 12 nucleotides matching TRBD2. The junction had 8 bases not matched to a gene; V was cut back by 1 base and J by 4 bases. The germline gives CDR1 SGHTA, CDR2 FQGNSA. CDR3 length equals 17 residues. The CDR3 loop is CASSLVPSGRAVYEQYF. CDR3 nucleotide sequence: TGTGCCAGCAGCTTAGTCCCTAGCGGGAGGGCAGTTTACGAGCAGTACTTC.

The chain recombines TRBV12-5 with TRBJ2-7, with D possibly being TRBD1 (6 bases). From germline, CDR1 is LGHNT and CDR2 FRNRAP. V lost 2 bases and J 5 bases, leaving 16 bases between the germline ends. The CDR3 runs to 15 residues. CDR3 nucleotides: TGTGCTAGTGGTTTGTACAGGGCCACACCGGACGAGCAGTACTTC. Translated, it gives CASGLYRATPDEQYF.

The gene calls are TRBV10-3 and TRBJ1-2; 7 nucleotides agree with TRBD1. Germline values: CDR1 ENHRY, CDR2 SYGVKD. The CDR3 has 15 residues. Unmatched junction bases numbered 5, after V lost 2 bases and J lost 2 bases. Here the CDR3 DNA reads TGTGCCATCAGTGAGGGTAACAGGGGCAACTATGGCTACACCTTC. Protein product: CAISEGNRGNYGYTF.

This clonotype was counted ten times or more. This chain joins TRBV7-8 and TRBJ2-7, with D perhaps matching TRBD1 (5 bases). Germline lookup yields CDR1 SGHVS and CDR2 FQNEAQ. V lost 5 bases to trimming and J lost 0 bases, with 14 bases between them. The length of the CDR3 is 15 residues. In DNA, the CDR3 is TGTGCCAGCAGCATCCGAGACAGAGCCTCCTACGAGCAGTACTTC. Its protein product is CASSIRDRASYEQYF.

In this sample, this clonotype turned up many times. The rearrangement links TRBV12-3 or TRBV12-4 to TRBJ1-5; D unclear. The CDR3 extends over 14 amino acids. Trimming pared 5 bases from V and 8 bases from J, leaving 16 bases between. The CDR3 DNA reads TGTGCCAGCAGTCCTTCTCTGGGAAATGAGCCCCAGCATTTT. This codes for CASSPSLGNEPQHF.

The sample holds many counts of this clonotype. The gene calls are TRBV30 and TRBJ2-2; D unclear. Germline lookup yields CDR1 GTSNPN and CDR2 SVGIG (reference sequence). CDR3 length: 15 residues. V lost 1 base to trimming and J lost 4 bases, with 13 bases between them. The CDR3 DNA reads as TGTGCCTGGAGTGCAATCCGCGCCGGCACCGGGGAGCTGTTTTTT. Its translation is CAWSAIRAGTGELFF.

This clonotype came up many times. The rearrangement links TRBV28 to TRBJ2-6; 9 bases are shared with TRBD1. The germline V gene encodes CDR1 MDHEN and CDR2 SYDVKM. CDR3 length: 18 residues. The V and J ends lost 5 bases and 2 bases, in that order; junction bases with no gene match: 10. DNA of the CDR3: TGTGCCAGCAGTGCCACCGGGACAGGGAACCCTGGGGCCAACGTCCTGACTTTC. This encodes CASSATGTGNPGANVLTF.